Shown below are 25 T cell receptor beta chains from a single sample sequenced in a study of blood T cells in healthy people across ages (dated by TCRdb to about 2015). Library preparation used 5' RACE. Reads for this sample came from an Illumina HiSeq 2500. A second PCR of about 6 to 12 cycles was performed with a sample-barcoded 5' primer and a J-beta primer mix. TCRdb's own reprocessing of the public reads used fastp at Q25 and MiXCR and kept productive beta chains. Entries are consolidated by CDR3 protein sequence, retaining the most common genes and DNA. Within this sample are fewer than 750,000 distinct CDR3 sequences, with 45% to 55% of them counted one time only. The ten biggest clones cover about 26% of the sample. Sequencing used blood. The source is a man older than 75 in good health.

The chain carries TRBV7-9 and TRBJ1-2; 9 bases match TRBD1. CDR1 is SEHNR and CDR2 is FQNEAQ in the germline V gene (reference sequence). There are 14 residues in the CDR3. With 5 bases clipped from V and 3 bases from J, the junction kept 4 bases outside the gene matches. As DNA, the CDR3 is TGTGCCAGCAGCCAAACAGGGGGCGACTATGGCTACACCTTC. It is translated as CASSQTGGDYGYTF.

This clonotype came up a few times. The chain joins TRBV7-3 to TRBJ1-1; the D is unclear. The length of the CDR3 is 14 residues. V was cut by 1 base and J by 1 base, with 7 bases left in between. Germline CDR1 and CDR2: SGHTA and FQGTGA. The CDR3 region is CASSLNGRNTEAFF. In nucleotides, the CDR3 is TGTGCCAGCAGCTTAAATGGGCGGAACACTGAAGCTTTCTTT.

The CDR3 DNA reads TGCAGCGTTGGAGGTTCTCGGGGAACAGGAGAGACCCAGTACTTC. This sequence encodes CSVGGSRGTGETQYF. The chain has TRBV29-1 and TRBJ2-5; D assignment may be TRBD1 or TRBD2 (5 bases each). Germline assignment: CDR1 SQVTM and CDR2 ANQGSEA. This CDR3 is built from 15 residues. The ends were cut back, 4 bases at V and 4 bases at J, with 19 bases in the middle. Drawing the rest from reference TRBV29-1 and TRBJ2-5, the complete variable domain is SAVISQKPSRDICQRGTSLTIQCQVDSQVTMMFWYRQQPGQSLTLIATANQGSEATYESGFVIDKFPISRPNLTFSTLTVSNMSPEDSSIYLCSVGGSRGTGETQYFGPGTRLLVL.

This chain joins TRBV2 and TRBJ2-5; TRBD1 aligns across 7 bases. Trimming took 6 bases from V and 4 from J; bases not matched to a gene: 11. CDR3 length: 15 residues. Germline CDR1 SNHLY, CDR2 FYNNEI. CDR3 DNA sequence: TGTGCCAGCAGGAACGACAGGGTGGTTGCAGAGACCCAGTACTTC. This gives the protein CASRNDRVVAETQYF.

This chain links TRBV7-6 with TRBJ2-3; 10 bases are shared with TRBD2. Germline V gene lookup returns CDR1 SGHVS and CDR2 FNYEAQ. The V and J ends lost 5 bases and 0 bases, in that order; junction bases with no gene match: 5. The CDR3 runs 16 residues. The CDR3 nucleotides read TGTGCCAGCAGCGCCGGACTAGCGGCTAGCACAGATACGCAGTATTTT. As protein: CASSAGLAASTDTQYF.

The rearrangement joins TRBV11-1 to TRBJ2-5; 8 bases are shared with TRBD2. From germline, CDR1 is SGHAT and CDR2 FQDESV (reference sequence). The CDR3 covers 16 residues. V shed 5 bases, J shed 1 base, and the junction held 9 bases outside the gene matches. The CDR3 spells CASSPASAGAQETQYF. DNA for the CDR3: TGTGCCAGCAGCCCTGCCTCAGCGGGAGCCCAAGAGACCCAGTACTTC.

The V gene is TRBV27, the J gene TRBJ1-5; D unresolved. The CDR3 consists of 14 residues. V was shortened by 2 bases and J by 9 bases, with 14 bases between the two germline ends. Germline CDR1 and CDR2: MNHEY and SMNVEV (reference sequence). CDR3 in DNA: TGTGCCAGCAGTTTAGACCGGGAAGGGAGGCCCCAGCATTTT. Translated: CASSLDREGRPQHF.

The V and J genes are TRBV3-1 and TRBJ1-1; D uncertain. V was shortened by 3 bases and J by 6 bases, with 11 bases between the two germline ends. The CDR3 is made up of 13 amino acids. The V gene's germline CDR1 is LGHDT and CDR2 YNNKEL (reference sequence). CDR3 nucleotide sequence: TGTGCCAGCAGCCATAAGAGTCTCGCTGAAGCTTTCTTT. Amino acids: CASSHKSLAEAFF.

The chain recombines TRBV29-1 with TRBJ1-1; no definite D call. CDR1 SQVTM and CDR2 ANQGSEA come from the germline V gene. CDR3 size: 14 residues. V was clipped by 0 bases and J by 4 bases, with 12 bases between them. The CDR3 region is CSVEDLPSGTEAFF. The DNA of the CDR3 is TGCAGCGTTGAAGATCTACCCAGTGGCACTGAAGCTTTCTTT.

This chain connects TRBV20-1 to TRBJ1-6, with D unresolved. Trimming shortened V by 0 bases and J by 8 bases, and 5 bases separated the two germline ends. The CDR3 covers 12 residues. Per the germline V gene, CDR1 is DFQATT and CDR2 is SNEGSKA (reference sequence). CDR3 amino acids: CSARDFYSPLHF. As DNA, the CDR3 is TGCAGTGCTAGAGACTTCTATTCACCCCTCCACTTT.

The gene calls are TRBV10-3 and TRBJ2-7, with TRBD2 identical over 10 bases. The V and J ends lost 4 bases and 4 bases, in that order; junction bases with no gene match: 4. CDR1 and CDR2 (germline): ENHRY, SYGVKD. The CDR3 has 14 residues. CDR3 loop: CAISATSGKYEQYF. Written as DNA, the CDR3 is TGTGCCATCAGTGCTACTAGCGGGAAATACGAGCAGTACTTC.

A few counts support this clonotype. CDR3 in DNA: TGTGCCAGCAGCGTTGGCCTTATCACCTACAATGAGCAGTTCTTC. Residues: CASSVGLITYNEQFF. The V gene is TRBV9, the J gene TRBJ2-1; no definite D call. The germline V and J ends were trimmed by 2 bases and 2 bases, with 11 bases remaining between them. Germline values: CDR1 SGDLS, CDR2 YYNGEE. The CDR3 runs 15 residues.

The rearrangement joins TRBV28 to TRBJ1-1, with D tentatively TRBD1 (5 bases). CDR1 and CDR2 from the germline V gene are MDHEN and SYDVKM. The V end lost 5 bases, the J end lost 0 bases, and 19 bases lay between the germline ends. The CDR3 spans 17 residues. In DNA, the CDR3 is TGTGCCAGCAGTACTTCAGACACGGGGCCTATGAACACTGAAGCTTTCTTT. Protein product: CASSTSDTGPMNTEAFF.

This clonotype was found a few times. V and J are TRBV4-2 and TRBJ2-3; D possibly matches TRBD1 or TRBD2 (5 bases each). CDR3 length: 17 amino acids. Germline lookup yields CDR1 LGHNA and CDR2 YNFKEQ. Trimming removed 0 bases at V and 1 base at J, with 14 bases between. CDR3 DNA: TGTGCCAGCAGCCAAGATCCCCCGGGACCCCGCACAGATACGCAGTATTTT. It encodes CASSQDPPGPRTDTQYF.

The V call is TRBV7-2, the J call TRBJ2-7; the D is unclear. The germline V gene encodes CDR1 SGHTA and CDR2 FQGNSA. CDR3 length equals 14 residues. The V end lost 1 base, the J end lost 3 bases, and 10 bases lay between the germline ends. The CDR3: CASSLGGTIYEQYF. The DNA of the CDR3 is TGTGCCAGCAGCTTAGGTGGCACCATCTACGAGCAGTACTTC.

DNA of the CDR3: TGCGCCAGCAGCGTTTCCGGGGGCTTTTACGAGCAGTACTTC. Its translation is CASSVSGGFYEQYF. The J gene is TRBJ2-7, the V gene TRBV5-1, with D perhaps TRBD1 or TRBD2 (6 bases each). The V end lost 4 bases, the J end lost 4 bases, and 15 bases lay between the germline ends. The CDR3 runs 14 residues. Germline V CDR1 and CDR2: SGHRS, YFSETQ.

The chain employs TRBV5-1 and TRBJ1-2, with D perhaps matching TRBD1 (6 bases). In germline, CDR1 is SGHRS, CDR2 YFSETQ. Trimming pared 0 bases from V and 0 bases from J, leaving 12 bases between. The length of the CDR3 is 16 residues. Here the CDR3 DNA reads TGCGCCAGCAGCTTGGAGGTGGGGGCGACTAACTATGGCTACACCTTC. Translation gives CASSLEVGATNYGYTF.

The V gene is TRBV5-1, the J gene TRBJ1-2; 9 nucleotides align to TRBD1. The V gene end was trimmed by 1 base and the J gene end by 2 bases; junction bases not matched to a gene: 6. The CDR3 covers 16 residues. Germline V gives CDR1 SGHRS, CDR2 YFSETQ. The CDR3 bases are TGCGCCAGCAGCTTGAGGTGGGACAGGGTGAACTATGGCTACACCTTC. It codes for CASSLRWDRVNYGYTF. The variable domain in full, with the rest retrieved from reference TRBV5-1 and TRBJ1-2, is KAGVTQTPRYLIKTRGQQVTLSCSPISGHRSVSWYQQTPGQGLQFLFEYFSETQRNKGNFPGRFSGRQFSNSRSEMNVSTLELGDSALYLCASSLRWDRVNYGYTFGSGTRLTVV.

The sample holds a few counts of this clonotype. This sequence joins TRBV28 and TRBJ2-7; D perhaps matches TRBD2 (5 bases). Germline lookup yields CDR1 MDHEN and CDR2 SYDVKM. This CDR3 region has 15 residues. V was trimmed by 3 bases and J by 2 bases, leaving 14 bases between them. As DNA, the CDR3 is TGTGCCAGCAGTTTGGGGTGGGAGCCCACCTACGAGCAGTACTTC. Translation gives CASSLGWEPTYEQYF.

This clonotype occurred many times. V is TRBV6-6 and J is TRBJ2-3; 8 bases align to TRBD2. J lost 0 bases, V lost 10 bases, and 3 bases had no gene match. This CDR3 has 13 amino acids. Looked up from germline, CDR1 is MNHNY and CDR2 is SVGAGI (reference sequence). The CDR3 DNA sequence: TGTGCCACCCGGGGGGGCAGCACAGATACGCAGTATTTT. Amino acids: CATRGGSTDTQYF.

The rearrangement uses TRBV20-1 and TRBJ1-2, with D possibly being TRBD1 (5 bases). With 1 base removed from V and 8 bases from J, the gap between germline ends came to 14 bases. This CDR3 is 13 amino acids long. Germline lookup yields CDR1 DFQATT and CDR2 SNEGSKA (reference sequence). CDR3: CSARVGEWIGYTF. Written as DNA, the CDR3 is TGCAGTGCTAGAGTGGGGGAATGGATCGGCTACACCTTC.

The table lists this clonotype with a count of one. The chain employs TRBV7-9 and TRBJ2-3; 11 bases are a match to TRBD2. The germline V gene encodes CDR1 SEHNR and CDR2 FQNEAQ (reference sequence). V dropped 5 bases and J dropped 3; count of bases not matched to a gene: 7. The length of the CDR3 is 16 residues. As DNA, the CDR3 is TGTGCCAGCAGCCACTGGATAGCGGGGGGGACAGATACGCAGTATTTT. Encoded protein: CASSHWIAGGTDTQYF.

As to this clonotype: One junction end does not reproduce the germline sequence, and a read error may be involved. The chain uses TRBV5-1 and TRBJ2-7; D might be TRBD2 (5 bases). The CDR3 covers 14 residues. The germline V gene encodes CDR1 SGHRS and CDR2 YFSETQ. The CDR3 loop is CASRLGSLSYEQYF. CDR3 bases: TGCGCCAGCAGGTTGGGGAGTCTCTCCTACGAGCAGTACTTC.

Here the CDR3 DNA reads TGTGCCAGCAGCTTACTGTGGGCGGAAAGCTACGAGCAGTACTTC. Translating gives CASSLLWAESYEQYF. This chain connects TRBV7-9 to TRBJ2-7; D unclear. The ends were cut back, 2 bases at V and 3 bases at J, with 14 bases in the middle. Germline V gene data show CDR1 as SEHNR and CDR2 as FQNEAQ (reference sequence). This CDR3 spans 15 amino acids.

V is TRBV7-2 and J is TRBJ2-7, with TRBD2 as a possible D gene (6 bases). The V end was cut by 3 bases, the J end by 7 bases, with 25 bases between. Looked up from germline, CDR1 is SGHTA and CDR2 is FQGNSA. The CDR3 contains 17 residues. CDR3 nucleotides: TGTGCCAGCAGCTTGTCGTGGGGCGGGAACTCCTACAATGAGCAGTACTTC. Amino acid sequence: CASSLSWGGNSYNEQYF.